The entry below gives a single T cell receptor beta chain sequence along with its context. In germline, CDR1 is LGHNT, CDR2 FRNRAP. Losses at the gene ends were 5 bases for V and 0 bases for J; bases not matched to a gene: 13. The CDR3 extends over 19 amino acids. This record comes from a study of T cell changes during pregnancy in multiple sclerosis. Profiling relied on immunoSEQ multiplex PCR, and the TCRdb table lists in-frame clones only, not all of them. This table holds under 70,000 clones, 90% found once. The specimen was peripheral blood, collected in the third trimester of pregnancy. V is TRBV12-5 and J is TRBJ1-5; 10 positions match TRBD1. The sequence was collected from a female donor in good health, enrolled as a control in a pregnancy study. CDR3 in amino acids: CASGTLGQGVMYSNQPQHF. For the CDR3, the DNA is TGTGCTAGTGGTACCTTAGGACAGGGGGTTATGTATAGCAATCAGCCCCAGCATTTT.